What follows are 5 T cell receptor beta chains derived from one specimen sequenced in a study of blood T cell repertoires in COVID-19. Clones were read by immunoSEQ multiplex PCR, and TCRdb kept only the in-frame ones, dropping some. The sample yields 60,000 or so clones, about 90% seen once. The sample comprised peripheral blood. All receptors derive from a human donor with acute or convalescent COVID-19. The donor label of this sample is uncertain.

This clone was picked up one time. CDR3 coding DNA: TGTGCCAGCAGCCAGGTAGACTACGAGCAGTACTTC. It encodes CASSQVDYEQYF. This chain connects TRBV7-6 to TRBJ2-7, with D uncertain. The CDR3 length is 12 residues. Germline lookup yields CDR1 SGHVS and CDR2 FNYEAQ. Trimming stripped 5 bases from V and 3 bases from J, with 8 bases between.

The chain uses TRBV15 and TRBJ2-3; 9 bases are a match to TRBD1. Germline CDR1 and CDR2: LNHNV and YYDKDF (reference sequence). Trimming took 3 bases from V and 3 from J; bases not matched to a gene: 4. The CDR3 sequence is 15 residues long. The CDR3 coding sequence is TGTGCCACCAGCAGGTCCGGGACAGGGACAGATACGCAGTATTTT. Amino acid sequence: CATSRSGTGTDTQYF.

The J gene is TRBJ2-2, the V gene TRBV28; 10 positions agree with TRBD2. Trimming removed 6 bases from V and 5 bases from J; junction bases left unmatched: 12. Germline V gene sequence: CDR1 MDHEN, CDR2 SYDVKM. This CDR3 is built from 17 residues. CDR3 DNA sequence: TGTGCCAGCAGCTCTCCAGCGGGGGGGCCGCATACCGGGGAGCTGTTTTTT. It encodes CASSSPAGGPHTGELFF.

This clone was counted once. CDR3 protein: CASTPGVPKQPQHF. CDR3 DNA: TGTGCCAGTACCCCCGGGGTTCCCAAACAGCCCCAGCATTTT. The rearrangement links TRBV19 to TRBJ1-5; D gene uncertain. The V and J ends lost 7 bases and 7 bases respectively, with 17 bases between them. From germline, CDR1 is LNHDA and CDR2 SQIVND (reference sequence). The CDR3 has 14 amino acids.

The V and J genes are TRBV10-3 and TRBJ2-7; D gene ambiguous. V was cut by 0 bases and J by 1 base, with 16 bases left in between. Germline assignment: CDR1 ENHRY and CDR2 SYGVKD. CDR3 length equals 17 residues. This chain's CDR3 is CAISESAVGFLSYEQYV. CDR3 DNA sequence: TGTGCCATCAGTGAGTCGGCCGTGGGCTTCTTATCCTACGAGCAGTACGTC.